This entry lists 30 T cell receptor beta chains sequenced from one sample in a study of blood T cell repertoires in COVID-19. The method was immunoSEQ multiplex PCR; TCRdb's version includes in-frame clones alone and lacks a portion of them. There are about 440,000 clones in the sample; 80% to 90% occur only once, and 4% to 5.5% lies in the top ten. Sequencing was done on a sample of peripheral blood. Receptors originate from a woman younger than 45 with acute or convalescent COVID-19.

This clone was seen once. In DNA form, the CDR3 reads TGTGCCAGCAGTTACCCCCAGTACTCTGGAAACACCATATATTTT. Protein sequence: CASSYPQYSGNTIYF. The chain carries TRBV6-6 and TRBJ1-3; the D is unclear. The germline V gene encodes CDR1 MNHNY and CDR2 SVGAGI (reference sequence). Trimming took off 2 bases at V and 0 bases at J, with 8 bases between the two ends. CDR3 length equals 15 residues.

The CDR3 region has the DNA TGTGCCAGCAGTTTTCCCGGGACAGCCTACGAGCAGTACTTC. Protein: CASSFPGTAYEQYF. The chain employs TRBV28 and TRBJ2-7, with 7 bases fitting TRBD1. The V and J ends lost 3 bases and 2 bases, in that order; junction bases with no gene match: 4. The germline V gene has CDR1 MDHEN and CDR2 SYDVKM. This CDR3 comprises 14 residues.

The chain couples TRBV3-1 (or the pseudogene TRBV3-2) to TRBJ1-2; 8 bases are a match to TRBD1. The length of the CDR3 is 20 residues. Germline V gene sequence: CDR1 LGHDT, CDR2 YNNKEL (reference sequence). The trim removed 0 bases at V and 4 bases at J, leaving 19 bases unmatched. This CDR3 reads CASSQEVRTGKRGDIYGYTF. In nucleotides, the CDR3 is TGTGCCAGCAGCCAAGAGGTCAGGACAGGGAAAAGGGGGGACATCTATGGCTACACCTTC.

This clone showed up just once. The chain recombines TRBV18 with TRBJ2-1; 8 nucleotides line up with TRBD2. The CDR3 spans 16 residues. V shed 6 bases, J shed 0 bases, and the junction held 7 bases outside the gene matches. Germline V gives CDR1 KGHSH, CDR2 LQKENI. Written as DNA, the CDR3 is TGTGCCAGCTCTCTCGAGCTAGCGGGCTCCTACAATGAGCAGTTCTTC. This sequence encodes CASSLELAGSYNEQFF.

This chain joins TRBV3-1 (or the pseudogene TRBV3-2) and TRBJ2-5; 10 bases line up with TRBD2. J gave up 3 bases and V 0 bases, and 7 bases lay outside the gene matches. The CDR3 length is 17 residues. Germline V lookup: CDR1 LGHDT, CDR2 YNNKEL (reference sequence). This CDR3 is CASSQDPAGGGKETQYF. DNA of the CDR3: TGTGCCAGCAGCCAAGATCCAGCGGGGGGGGGAAAAGAGACCCAGTACTTC.

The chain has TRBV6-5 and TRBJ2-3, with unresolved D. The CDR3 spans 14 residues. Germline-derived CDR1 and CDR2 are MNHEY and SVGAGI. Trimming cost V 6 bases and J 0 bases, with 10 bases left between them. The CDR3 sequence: CASSLRKSTDTQYF. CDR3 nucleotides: TGTGCCAGCAGCCTCAGAAAAAGCACAGATACGCAGTATTTT.

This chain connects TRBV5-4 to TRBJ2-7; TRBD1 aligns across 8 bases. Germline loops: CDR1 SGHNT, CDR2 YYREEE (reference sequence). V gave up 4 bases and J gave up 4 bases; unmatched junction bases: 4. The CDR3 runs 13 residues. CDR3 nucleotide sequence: TGTGCCAGCAGCGCCCAGGGGGCGTACGAGCAGTACTTC. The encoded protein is CASSAQGAYEQYF.

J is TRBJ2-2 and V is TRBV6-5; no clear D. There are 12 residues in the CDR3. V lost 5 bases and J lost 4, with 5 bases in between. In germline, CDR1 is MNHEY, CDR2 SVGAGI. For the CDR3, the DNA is TGTGCCAGCAGTCTCGTCACCGGGGAGCTGTTTTTT. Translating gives CASSLVTGELFF.

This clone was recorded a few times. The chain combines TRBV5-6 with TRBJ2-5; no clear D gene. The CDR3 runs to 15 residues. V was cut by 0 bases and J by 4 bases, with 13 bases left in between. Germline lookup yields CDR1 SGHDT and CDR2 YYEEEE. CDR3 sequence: CASSLGALPRETQYF. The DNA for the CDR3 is TGTGCCAGCAGCTTGGGGGCTCTACCAAGAGAGACCCAGTACTTC.

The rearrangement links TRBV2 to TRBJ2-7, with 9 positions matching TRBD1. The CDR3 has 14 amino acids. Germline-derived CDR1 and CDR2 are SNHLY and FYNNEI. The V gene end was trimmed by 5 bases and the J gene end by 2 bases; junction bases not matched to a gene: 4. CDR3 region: CASSRRTGAYEQYF. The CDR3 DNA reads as TGTGCCAGCAGTAGGAGGACAGGGGCCTACGAGCAGTACTTC.

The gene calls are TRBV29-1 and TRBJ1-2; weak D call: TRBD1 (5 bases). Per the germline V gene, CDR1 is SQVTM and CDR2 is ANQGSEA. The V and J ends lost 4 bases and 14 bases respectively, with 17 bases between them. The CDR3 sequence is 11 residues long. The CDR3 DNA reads TGCAGCGTTGCTCGGGGGTTCGATTTGACCTTC. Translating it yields CSVARGFDLTF. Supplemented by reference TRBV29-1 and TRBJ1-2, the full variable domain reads SAVISQKPSRDICQRGTSLTIQCQVDSQVTMMFWYRQQPGQSLTLIATANQGSEATYESGFVIDKFPISRPNLTFSTLTVSNMSPEDSSIYLCSVARGFDLTFGSGTRLTVV.

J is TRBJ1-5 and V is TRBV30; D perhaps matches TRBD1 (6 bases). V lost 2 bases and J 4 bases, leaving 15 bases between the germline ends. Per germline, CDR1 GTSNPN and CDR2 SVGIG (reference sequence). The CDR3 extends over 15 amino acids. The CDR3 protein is CAWSWGASGNQPQHF. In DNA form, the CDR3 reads TGTGCCTGGAGTTGGGGGGCTAGCGGTAATCAGCCCCAGCATTTT.

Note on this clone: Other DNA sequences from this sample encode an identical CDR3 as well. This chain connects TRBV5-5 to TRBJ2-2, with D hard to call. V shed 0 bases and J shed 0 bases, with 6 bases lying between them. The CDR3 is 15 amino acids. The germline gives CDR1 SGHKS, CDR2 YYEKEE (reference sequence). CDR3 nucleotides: TGTGCCAGCAGCTTGGGGCTCGCGAACACCGGGGAGCTGTTTTTT. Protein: CASSLGLANTGELFF.

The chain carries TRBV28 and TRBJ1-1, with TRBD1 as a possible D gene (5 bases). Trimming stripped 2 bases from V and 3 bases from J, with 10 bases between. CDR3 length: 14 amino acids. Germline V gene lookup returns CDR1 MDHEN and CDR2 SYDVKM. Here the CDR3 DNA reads TGTGCCAGCAGTTTACAGGGTACGGACACTGAAGCTTTCTTT. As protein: CASSLQGTDTEAFF.

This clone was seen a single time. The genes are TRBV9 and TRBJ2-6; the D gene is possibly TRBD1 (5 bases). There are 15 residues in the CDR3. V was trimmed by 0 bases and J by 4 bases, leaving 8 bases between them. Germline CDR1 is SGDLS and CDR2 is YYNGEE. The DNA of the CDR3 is TGTGCCAGCAGCGTAGCAGGGTCCGGGGCCAACGTCCTGACTTTC. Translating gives CASSVAGSGANVLTF. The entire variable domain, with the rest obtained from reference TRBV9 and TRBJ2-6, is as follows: DSGVTQTPKHLITATGQRVTLRCSPRSGDLSVYWYQQSLDQGLQFLIQYYNGEERAKGNILERFSAQQFPDLHSELNLSSLELGDSALYFCASSVAGSGANVLTFGAGSRLTVL.

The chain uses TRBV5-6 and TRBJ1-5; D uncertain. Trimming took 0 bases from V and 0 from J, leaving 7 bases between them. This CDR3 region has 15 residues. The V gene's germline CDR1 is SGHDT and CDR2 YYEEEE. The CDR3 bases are TGTGCCAGCAGCTTGGGGAGATATAGCAATCAGCCCCAGCATTTT. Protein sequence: CASSLGRYSNQPQHF.

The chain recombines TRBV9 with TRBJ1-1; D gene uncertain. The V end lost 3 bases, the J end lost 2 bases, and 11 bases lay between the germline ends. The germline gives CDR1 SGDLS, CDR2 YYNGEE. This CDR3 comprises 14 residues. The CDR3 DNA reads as TGTGCCAGCAGCGACGGCGGATCTAACACTGAAGCTTTCTTT. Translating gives CASSDGGSNTEAFF.

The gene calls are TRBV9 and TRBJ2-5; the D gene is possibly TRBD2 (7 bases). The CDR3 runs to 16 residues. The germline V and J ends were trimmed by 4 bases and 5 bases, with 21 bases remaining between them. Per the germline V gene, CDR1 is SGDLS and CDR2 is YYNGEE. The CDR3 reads CASSPAPGGLIETQYF. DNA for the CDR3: TGTGCCAGCAGCCCAGCCCCGGGGGGCCTAATTGAGACCCAGTACTTC.

CDR3 loop: CAWTSGQETQYF. The DNA for the CDR3 is TGTGCCTGGACTAGCGGGCAAGAGACCCAGTACTTC. The gene calls are TRBV30 and TRBJ2-5, with TRBD2 matching over 8 bases. V shed 4 bases, J shed 2 bases, and the junction held 0 bases outside the gene matches. In germline, CDR1 is GTSNPN, CDR2 SVGIG (reference sequence). This CDR3 has 12 amino acids.

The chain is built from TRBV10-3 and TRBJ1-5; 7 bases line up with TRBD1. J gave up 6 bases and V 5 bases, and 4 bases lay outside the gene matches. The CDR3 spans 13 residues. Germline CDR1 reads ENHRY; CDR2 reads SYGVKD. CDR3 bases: TGTGCCATCAGTTGGGCAGGGGGTCAGCCCCAGCATTTT. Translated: CAISWAGGQPQHF.

The CDR3 nucleotides read TGTGCCAGTCCCAATGCCCCCTTTAGTGTGAACACTGAAGCTTTCTTT. It translates to CASPNAPFSVNTEAFF. The chain carries TRBV5-8 and TRBJ1-1, with D unclear. CDR1 is SGHTS, CDR2 YDEGEE, per germline. With 8 bases removed from V and 0 bases from J, the gap between germline ends came to 20 bases. The CDR3 extends over 16 amino acids.

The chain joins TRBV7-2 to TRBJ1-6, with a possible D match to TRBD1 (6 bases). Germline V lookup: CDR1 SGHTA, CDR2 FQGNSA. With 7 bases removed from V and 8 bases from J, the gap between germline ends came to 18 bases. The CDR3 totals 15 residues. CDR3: CASKWTERRDSPLHF. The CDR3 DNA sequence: TGTGCCAGCAAATGGACAGAGCGCAGAGATTCACCCCTCCACTTT.

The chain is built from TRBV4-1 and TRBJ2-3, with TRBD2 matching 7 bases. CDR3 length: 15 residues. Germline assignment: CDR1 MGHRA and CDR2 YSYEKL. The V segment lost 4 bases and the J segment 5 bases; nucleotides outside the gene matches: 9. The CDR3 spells CASSPTAGKVDTQYF. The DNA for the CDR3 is TGCGCCAGCAGCCCAACAGCGGGGAAAGTAGATACGCAGTATTTT.

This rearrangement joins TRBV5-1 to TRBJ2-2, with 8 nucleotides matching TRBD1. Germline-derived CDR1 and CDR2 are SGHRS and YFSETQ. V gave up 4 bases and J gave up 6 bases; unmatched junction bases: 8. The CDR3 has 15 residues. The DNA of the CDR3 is TGCGCCAGCAGCCCAGGACAGGGTTATGCCGGGGAGCTGTTTTTT. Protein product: CASSPGQGYAGELFF.

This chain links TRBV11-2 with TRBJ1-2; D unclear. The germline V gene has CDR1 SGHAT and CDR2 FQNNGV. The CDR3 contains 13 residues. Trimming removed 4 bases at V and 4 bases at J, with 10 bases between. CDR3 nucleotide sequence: TGTGCCAGCAGCTCGGACTTGGCCTATGGCTACACCTTC. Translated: CASSSDLAYGYTF.

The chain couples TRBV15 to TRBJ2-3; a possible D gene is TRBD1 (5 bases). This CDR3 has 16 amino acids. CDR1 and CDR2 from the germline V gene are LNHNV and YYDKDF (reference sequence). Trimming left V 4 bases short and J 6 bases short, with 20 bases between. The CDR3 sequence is CATSKGAERRVDTQYF. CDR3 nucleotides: TGTGCCACCAGCAAAGGGGCTGAACGTAGGGTGGATACGCAGTATTTT.

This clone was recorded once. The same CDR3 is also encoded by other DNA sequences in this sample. The CDR3 DNA follows: TGCAGCGTTGAAGGACTAATGAACACTGAAGCTTTCTTT. Encoded protein: CSVEGLMNTEAFF. This chain links TRBV29-1 with TRBJ1-1; D not resolved. Germline V gene data show CDR1 as SQVTM and CDR2 as ANQGSEA. The CDR3 sequence is 13 residues long. The V end lost 1 base, the J end lost 0 bases, and 6 bases lay between the germline ends. The entire variable domain, with the rest obtained from reference TRBV29-1 and TRBJ1-1, is as follows: SAVISQKPSRDICQRGTSLTIQCQVDSQVTMMFWYRQQPGQSLTLIATANQGSEATYESGFVIDKFPISRPNLTFSTLTVSNMSPEDSSIYLCSVEGLMNTEAFFGQGTRLTVV.

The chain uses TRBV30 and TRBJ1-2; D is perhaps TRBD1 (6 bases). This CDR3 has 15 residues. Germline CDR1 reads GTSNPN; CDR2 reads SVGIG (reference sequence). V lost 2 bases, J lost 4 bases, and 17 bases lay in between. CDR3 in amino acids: CAWSTGPVGAYGYTF. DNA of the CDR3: TGTGCCTGGAGTACCGGACCAGTGGGGGCCTATGGCTACACCTTC. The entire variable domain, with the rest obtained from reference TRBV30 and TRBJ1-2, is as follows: SQTIHQWPATLVQPVGSPLSLECTVEGTSNPNLYWYRQAAGRGLQLLFYSVGIGQISSEVPQNLSASRPQDRQFILSSKKLLLSDSGFYLCAWSTGPVGAYGYTFGSGTRLTVV.

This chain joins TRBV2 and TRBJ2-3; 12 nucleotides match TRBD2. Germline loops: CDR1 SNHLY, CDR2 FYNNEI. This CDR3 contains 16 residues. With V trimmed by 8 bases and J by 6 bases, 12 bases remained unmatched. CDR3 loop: CASRLAGVPRRDTQYF. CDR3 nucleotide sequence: TGTGCCAGCCGACTAGCGGGGGTCCCTCGGCGGGATACGCAGTATTTT.

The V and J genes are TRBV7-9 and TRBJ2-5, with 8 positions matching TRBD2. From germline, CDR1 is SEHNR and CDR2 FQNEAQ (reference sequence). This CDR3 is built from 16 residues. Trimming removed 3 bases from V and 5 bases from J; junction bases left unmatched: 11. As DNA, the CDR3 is TGTGCCAGCAGCTTTTATCTTGGAGCGGGGGTTGAGACCCAGTACTTC. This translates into CASSFYLGAGVETQYF. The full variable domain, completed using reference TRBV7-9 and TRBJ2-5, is DTGVSQNPRHKITKRGQNVTFRCDPISEHNRLYWYRQTLGQGPEFLTYFQNEAQLEKSRLLSDRFSAERPKGSFSTLEIQRTEQGDSAMYLCASSFYLGAGVETQYFGPGTRLLVL.